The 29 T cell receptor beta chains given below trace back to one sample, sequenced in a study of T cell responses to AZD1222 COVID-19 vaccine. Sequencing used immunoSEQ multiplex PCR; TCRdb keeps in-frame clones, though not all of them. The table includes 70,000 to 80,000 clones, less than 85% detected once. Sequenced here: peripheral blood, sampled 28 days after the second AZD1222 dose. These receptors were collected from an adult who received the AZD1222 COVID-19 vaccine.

The CDR3 DNA is TGTGCCAGCAGCAGGAGCTCCTATAATTCACCCCTCCACTTT. This gives the protein CASSRSSYNSPLHF. The chain is built from TRBV11-1 and TRBJ1-6; D call uncertain. Germline CDR1 SGHAT, CDR2 FQDESV (reference sequence). CDR3 length equals 14 residues. V gave up 5 bases and J gave up 0 bases, with 5 bases separating them.

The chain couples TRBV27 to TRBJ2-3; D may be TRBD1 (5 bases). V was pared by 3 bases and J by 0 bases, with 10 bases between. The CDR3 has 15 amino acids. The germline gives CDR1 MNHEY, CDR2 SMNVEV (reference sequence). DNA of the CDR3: TGTGCCAGCAGTTTCGACAGTACTAGCACAGATACGCAGTATTTT. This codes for CASSFDSTSTDTQYF.

CDR3 protein: CASSFGNPDTQYF. In nucleotides, the CDR3 is TGTGCCAGCAGCTTCGGGAACCCAGATACGCAGTATTTT. The J gene is TRBJ2-3, the V gene TRBV7-2; D is possibly TRBD2 (5 bases). Germline loops: CDR1 SGHTA, CDR2 FQGNSA. The CDR3 length is 13 residues. The V and J ends lost 3 bases and 4 bases respectively, with 8 bases between them.

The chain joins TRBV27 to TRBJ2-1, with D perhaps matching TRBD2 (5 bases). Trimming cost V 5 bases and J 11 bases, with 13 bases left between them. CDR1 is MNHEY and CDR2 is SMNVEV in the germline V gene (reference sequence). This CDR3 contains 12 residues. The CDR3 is CASSGLNPKQFF. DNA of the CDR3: TGTGCCAGCAGTGGACTCAACCCTAAGCAGTTCTTC.

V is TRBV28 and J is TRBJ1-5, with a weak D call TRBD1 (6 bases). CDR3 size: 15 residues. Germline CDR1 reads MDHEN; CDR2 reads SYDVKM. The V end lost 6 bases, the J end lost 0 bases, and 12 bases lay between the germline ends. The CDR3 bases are TGTGCCAGCAGAGGCGGACAGTATAGCAATCAGCCCCAGCATTTT. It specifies CASRGGQYSNQPQHF.

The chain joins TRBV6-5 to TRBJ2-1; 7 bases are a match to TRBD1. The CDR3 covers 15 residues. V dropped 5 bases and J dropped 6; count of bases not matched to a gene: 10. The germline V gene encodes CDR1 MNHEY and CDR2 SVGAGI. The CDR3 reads CASSPGTARFNEQFF. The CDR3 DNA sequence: TGTGCCAGCAGTCCCGGGACAGCCCGGTTCAATGAGCAGTTCTTC.

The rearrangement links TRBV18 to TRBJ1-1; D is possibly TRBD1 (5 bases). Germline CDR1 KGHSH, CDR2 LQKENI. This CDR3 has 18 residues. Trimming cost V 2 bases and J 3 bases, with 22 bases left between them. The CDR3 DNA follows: TGTGCCAGCTCACCAATAACGGCAGGGAAGGGTGGGCACACTGAAGCTTTCTTT. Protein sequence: CASSPITAGKGGHTEAFF.

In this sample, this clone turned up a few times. DNA of the CDR3: TGTGCCAGCTCACCGTCGACTGGGTCCCAGTACTTC. It encodes CASSPSTGSQYF. V is TRBV18 and J is TRBJ2-5, with unresolved D. Germline loops: CDR1 KGHSH, CDR2 LQKENI. This CDR3 has 12 amino acids. Trimming shortened V by 3 bases and J by 9 bases, and 11 bases separated the two germline ends.

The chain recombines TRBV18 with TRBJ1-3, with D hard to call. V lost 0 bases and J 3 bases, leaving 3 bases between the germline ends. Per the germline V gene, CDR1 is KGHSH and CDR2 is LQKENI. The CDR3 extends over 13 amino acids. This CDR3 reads CASSPPIGNTIYF. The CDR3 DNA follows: TGTGCCAGCTCACCACCAATTGGAAACACCATATATTTT.

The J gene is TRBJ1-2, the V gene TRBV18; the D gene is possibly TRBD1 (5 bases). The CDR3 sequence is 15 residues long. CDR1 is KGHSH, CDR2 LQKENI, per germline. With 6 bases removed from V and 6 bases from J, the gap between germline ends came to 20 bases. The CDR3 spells CASSPQGDPLDGYTF. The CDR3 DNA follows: TGTGCCAGCTCGCCCCAGGGTGACCCTTTGGATGGCTACACCTTC.

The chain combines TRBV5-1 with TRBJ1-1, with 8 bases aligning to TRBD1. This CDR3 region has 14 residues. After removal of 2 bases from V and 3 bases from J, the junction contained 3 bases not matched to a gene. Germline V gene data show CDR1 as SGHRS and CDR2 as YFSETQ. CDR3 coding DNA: TGCGCCAGCAGCTTCAACAGGGGGTACACTGAAGCTTTCTTT. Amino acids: CASSFNRGYTEAFF.

The CDR3 DNA sequence: TGTGCCAGCGAAGGGTTGGGAACTGAAGCTTTCTTT. Its protein product is CASEGLGTEAFF. V usage is TRBV6-5 and J usage is TRBJ1-1; D uncertain. This CDR3 contains 12 residues. Per the germline V gene, CDR1 is MNHEY and CDR2 is SVGAGI. Trimming stripped 8 bases from V and 5 bases from J, with 12 bases between.

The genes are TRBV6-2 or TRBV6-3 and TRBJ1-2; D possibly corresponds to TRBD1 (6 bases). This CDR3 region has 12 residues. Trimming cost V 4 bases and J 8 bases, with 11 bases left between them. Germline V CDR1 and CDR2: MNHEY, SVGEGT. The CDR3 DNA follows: TGTGCCAGCAGTTCAGGGGATTACGGCTACACCTTC. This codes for CASSSGDYGYTF.

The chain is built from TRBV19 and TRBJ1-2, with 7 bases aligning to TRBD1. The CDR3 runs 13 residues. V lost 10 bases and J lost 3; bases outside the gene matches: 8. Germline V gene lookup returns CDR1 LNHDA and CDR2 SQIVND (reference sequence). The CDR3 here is CATISGTDYGYTF. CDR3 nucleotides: TGTGCCACTATTTCCGGGACAGACTATGGCTACACCTTC.

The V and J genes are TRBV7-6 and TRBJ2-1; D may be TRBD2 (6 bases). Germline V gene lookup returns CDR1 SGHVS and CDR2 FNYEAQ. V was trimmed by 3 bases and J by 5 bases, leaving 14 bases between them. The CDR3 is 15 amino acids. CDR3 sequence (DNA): TGTGCCAGCAGCTTGACGGGGGAGACAAACAATGAGCAGTTCTTC. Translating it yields CASSLTGETNNEQFF.

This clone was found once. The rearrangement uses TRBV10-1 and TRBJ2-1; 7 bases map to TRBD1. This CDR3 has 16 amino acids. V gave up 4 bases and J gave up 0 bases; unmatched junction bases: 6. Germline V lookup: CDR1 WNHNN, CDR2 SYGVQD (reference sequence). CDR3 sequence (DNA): TGCGCCAGCAGTGGGACAGGCAATAGCTCCTACAATGAGCAGTTCTTC. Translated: CASSGTGNSSYNEQFF.

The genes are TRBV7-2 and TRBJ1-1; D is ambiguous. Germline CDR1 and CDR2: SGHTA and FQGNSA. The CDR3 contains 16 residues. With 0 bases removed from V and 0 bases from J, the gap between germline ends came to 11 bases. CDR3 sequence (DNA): TGTGCCAGCAGCTTAGCGACATCCCTAATGAACACTGAAGCTTTCTTT. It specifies CASSLATSLMNTEAFF. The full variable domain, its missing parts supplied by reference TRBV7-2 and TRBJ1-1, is GAGVSQSPSNKVTEKGKDVELRCDPISGHTALYWYRQSLGQGLEFLIYFQGNSAPDKSGLPSDRFSAERTGGSVSTLTIQRTQQEDSAVYLCASSLATSLMNTEAFFGQGTRLTVV.

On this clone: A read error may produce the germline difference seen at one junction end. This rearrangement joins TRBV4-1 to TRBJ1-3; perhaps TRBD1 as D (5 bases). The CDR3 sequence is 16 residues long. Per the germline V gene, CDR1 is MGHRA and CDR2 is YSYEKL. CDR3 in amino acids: CASSEDTGLTGNTIYF. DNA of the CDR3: TGCGCCAGCAGCGAAGATACGGGGCTTACTGGAAACACCATATATTTT.

CDR3 nucleotide sequence: TGTGCCAGCGGGGGGTTGGGGACTGAAGCTTTCTTT. As protein: CASGGLGTEAFF. The chain joins TRBV11-2 to TRBJ1-1, with D possibly being TRBD1 (5 bases). The ends were cut back, 8 bases at V and 5 bases at J, with 12 bases in the middle. This CDR3 has 12 residues. Germline lookup yields CDR1 SGHAT and CDR2 FQNNGV.

DNA for the CDR3: TGTGCCAGCAGCCACAACCAAGTGCCGCCCACAGATACGCAGTATTTT. This sequence encodes CASSHNQVPPTDTQYF. This chain connects TRBV7-2 to TRBJ2-3; D remains ambiguous. V was trimmed by 5 bases and J by 2 bases, leaving 17 bases between them. The germline V gene encodes CDR1 SGHTA and CDR2 FQGNSA. The CDR3 runs 16 residues.

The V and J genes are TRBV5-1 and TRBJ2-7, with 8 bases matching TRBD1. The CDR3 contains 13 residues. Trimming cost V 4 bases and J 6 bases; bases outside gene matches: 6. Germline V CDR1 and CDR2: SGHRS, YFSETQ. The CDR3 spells CASSTDRVSEQYF. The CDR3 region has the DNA TGCGCCAGCAGCACGGACAGGGTCTCCGAGCAGTACTTC.

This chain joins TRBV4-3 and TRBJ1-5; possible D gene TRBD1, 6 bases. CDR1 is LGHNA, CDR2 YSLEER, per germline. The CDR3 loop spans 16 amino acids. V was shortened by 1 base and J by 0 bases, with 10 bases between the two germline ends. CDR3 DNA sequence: TGCGCCAGCAGCCAAGGGACAGCCAATAGCAATCAGCCCCAGCATTTT. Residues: CASSQGTANSNQPQHF.

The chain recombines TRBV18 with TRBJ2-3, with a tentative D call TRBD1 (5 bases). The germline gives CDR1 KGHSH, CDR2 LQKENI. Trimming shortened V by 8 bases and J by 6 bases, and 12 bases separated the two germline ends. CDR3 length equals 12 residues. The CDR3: CASGQGLDTQYF. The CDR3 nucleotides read TGTGCCAGCGGGCAGGGTTTGGATACGCAGTATTTT. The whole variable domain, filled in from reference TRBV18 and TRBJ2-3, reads NAGVMQNPRHLVRRRGQEARLRCSPMKGHSHVYWYRQLPEEGLKFMVYLQKENIIDESGMPKERFSAEFPKEGPSILRIQQVVRGDSAAYFCASGQGLDTQYFGPGTRLTVL.

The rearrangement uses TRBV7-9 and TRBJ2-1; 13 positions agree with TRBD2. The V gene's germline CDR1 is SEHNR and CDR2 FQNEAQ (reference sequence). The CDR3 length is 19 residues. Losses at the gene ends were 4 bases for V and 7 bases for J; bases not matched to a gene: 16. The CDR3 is CASSSTGTSGRAEGNEQFF. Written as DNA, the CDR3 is TGTGCCAGCAGCTCCACCGGCACTAGCGGGAGGGCCGAAGGGAATGAGCAGTTCTTC.

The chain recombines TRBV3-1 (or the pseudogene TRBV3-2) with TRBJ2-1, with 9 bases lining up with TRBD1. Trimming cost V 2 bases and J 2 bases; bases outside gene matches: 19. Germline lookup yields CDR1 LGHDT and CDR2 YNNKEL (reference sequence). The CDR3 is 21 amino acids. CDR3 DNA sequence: TGTGCCAGCAGCCAACCTGGGACAGGGATGACCCGCCGGGCGCCCTACAATGAGCAGTTCTTC. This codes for CASSQPGTGMTRRAPYNEQFF.

Here the CDR3 DNA reads TGTGCCAGTAGCGGAATGGGACGGGTGCAAGAGACCCAGTACTTC. The encoded protein is CASSGMGRVQETQYF. The chain is built from TRBV19 and TRBJ2-5; D might be TRBD1 or TRBD2, each matching 5 bases. Germline V lookup: CDR1 LNHDA, CDR2 SQIVND (reference sequence). The CDR3 is made up of 15 amino acids. V was cut by 6 bases and J by 2 bases, with 16 bases left in between.

The CDR3 region is CAGGDRGNEQFF. The CDR3 DNA reads as TGTGCTGGGGGGGACAGGGGCAATGAGCAGTTCTTC. The V gene is TRBV2, the J gene TRBJ2-1; 10 bases are shared with TRBD1. Per the germline V gene, CDR1 is SNHLY and CDR2 is FYNNEI. The CDR3 loop spans 12 amino acids.

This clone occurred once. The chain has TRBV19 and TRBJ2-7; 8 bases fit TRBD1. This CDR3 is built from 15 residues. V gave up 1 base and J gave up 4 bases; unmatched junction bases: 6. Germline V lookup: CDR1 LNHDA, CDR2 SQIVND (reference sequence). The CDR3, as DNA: TGTGCCAGTAGTATAGCCCACGGACAGGGTTACGAGCAGTACTTC. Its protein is CASSIAHGQGYEQYF.

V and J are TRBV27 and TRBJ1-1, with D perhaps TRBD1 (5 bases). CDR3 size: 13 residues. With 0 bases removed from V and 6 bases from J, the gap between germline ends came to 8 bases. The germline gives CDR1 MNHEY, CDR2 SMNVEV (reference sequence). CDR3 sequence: CASSLSGGAEAFF. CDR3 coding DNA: TGTGCCAGCAGTTTATCGGGGGGGGCTGAAGCTTTCTTT.